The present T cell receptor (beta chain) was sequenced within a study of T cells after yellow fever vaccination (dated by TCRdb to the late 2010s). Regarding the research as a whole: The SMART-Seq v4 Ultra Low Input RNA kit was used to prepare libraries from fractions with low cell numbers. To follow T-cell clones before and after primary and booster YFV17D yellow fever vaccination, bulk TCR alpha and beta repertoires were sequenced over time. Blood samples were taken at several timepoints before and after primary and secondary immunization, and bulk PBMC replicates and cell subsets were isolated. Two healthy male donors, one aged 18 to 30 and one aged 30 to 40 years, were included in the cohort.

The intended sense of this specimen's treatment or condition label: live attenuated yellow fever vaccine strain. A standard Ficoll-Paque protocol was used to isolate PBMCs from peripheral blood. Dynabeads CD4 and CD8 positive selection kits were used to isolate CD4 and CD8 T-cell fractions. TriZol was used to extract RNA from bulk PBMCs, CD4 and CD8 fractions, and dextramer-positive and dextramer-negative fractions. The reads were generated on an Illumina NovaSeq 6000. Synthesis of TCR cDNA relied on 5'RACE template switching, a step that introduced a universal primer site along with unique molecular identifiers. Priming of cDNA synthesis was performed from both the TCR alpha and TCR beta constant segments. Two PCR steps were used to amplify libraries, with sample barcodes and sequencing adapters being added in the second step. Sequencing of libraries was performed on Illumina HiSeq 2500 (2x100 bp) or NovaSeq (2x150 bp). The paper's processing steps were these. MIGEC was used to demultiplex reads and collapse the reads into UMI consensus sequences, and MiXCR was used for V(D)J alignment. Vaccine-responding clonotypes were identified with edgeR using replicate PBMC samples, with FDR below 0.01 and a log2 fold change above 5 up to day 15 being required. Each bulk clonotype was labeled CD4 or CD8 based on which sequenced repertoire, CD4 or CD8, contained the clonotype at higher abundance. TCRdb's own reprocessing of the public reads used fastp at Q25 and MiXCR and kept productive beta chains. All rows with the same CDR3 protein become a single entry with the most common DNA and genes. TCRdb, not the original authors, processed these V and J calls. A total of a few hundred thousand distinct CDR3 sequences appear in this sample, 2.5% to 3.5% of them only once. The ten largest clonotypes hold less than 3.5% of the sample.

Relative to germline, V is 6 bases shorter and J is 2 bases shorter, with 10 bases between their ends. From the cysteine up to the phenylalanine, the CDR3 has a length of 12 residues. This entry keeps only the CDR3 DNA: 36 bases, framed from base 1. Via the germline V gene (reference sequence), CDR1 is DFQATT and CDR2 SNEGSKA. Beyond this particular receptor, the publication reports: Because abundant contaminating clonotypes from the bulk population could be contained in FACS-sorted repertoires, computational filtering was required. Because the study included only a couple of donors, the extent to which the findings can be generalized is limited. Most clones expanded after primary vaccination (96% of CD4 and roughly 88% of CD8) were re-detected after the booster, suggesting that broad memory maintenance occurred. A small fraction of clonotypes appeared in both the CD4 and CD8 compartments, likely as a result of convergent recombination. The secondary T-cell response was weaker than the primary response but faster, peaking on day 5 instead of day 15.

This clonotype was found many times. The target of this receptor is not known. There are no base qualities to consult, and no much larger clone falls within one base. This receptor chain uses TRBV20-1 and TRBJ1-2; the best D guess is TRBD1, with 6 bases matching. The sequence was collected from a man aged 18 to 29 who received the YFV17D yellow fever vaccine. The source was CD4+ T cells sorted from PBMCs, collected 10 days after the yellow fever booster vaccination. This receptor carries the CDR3 CSARTVNYGYTF. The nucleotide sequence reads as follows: TGCAGTGCGAGGACAGTAAACTATGGCTACACCTTC.